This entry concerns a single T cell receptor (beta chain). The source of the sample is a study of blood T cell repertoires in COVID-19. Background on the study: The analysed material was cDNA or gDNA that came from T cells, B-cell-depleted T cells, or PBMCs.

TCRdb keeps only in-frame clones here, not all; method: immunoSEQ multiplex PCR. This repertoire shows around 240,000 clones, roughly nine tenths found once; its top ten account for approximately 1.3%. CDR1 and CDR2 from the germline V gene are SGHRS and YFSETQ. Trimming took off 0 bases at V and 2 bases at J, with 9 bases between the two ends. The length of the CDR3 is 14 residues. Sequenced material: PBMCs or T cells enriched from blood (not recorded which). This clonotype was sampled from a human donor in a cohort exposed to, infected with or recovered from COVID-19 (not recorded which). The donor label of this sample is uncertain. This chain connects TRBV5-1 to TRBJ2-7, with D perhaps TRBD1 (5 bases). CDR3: CASSLGRATYEQYF. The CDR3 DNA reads TGCGCCAGCAGCTTGGGCAGGGCGACCTACGAGCAGTACTTC.